This T cell receptor (beta chain) came from a study of beta chain features in type 1 diabetes. Whole-study results and caveats: TCRB CDR3s from Type 1 diabetes patients were moderately but significantly shorter in all four CD4+ subsets.

As regards this clone: Its target is not known.

Reverse transcription of all isolated RNA meant that expressed TCRB transcripts were sequenced. Sequenced naive, central memory and regulatory T cell samples produced an average of roughly 3.5 million reads. The protocol was immunoSEQ multiplex PCR, while the TCRdb copy is restricted to in-frame clones and leaves out a portion. The sample includes a few hundred thousand clones, about 15% of them seen just once. This CDR3 spans 13 amino acids. V was pared by 2 bases and J by 3 bases, with 6 bases between. In germline, CDR1 is SEHNR, CDR2 FQNEAQ (reference sequence). It was via CD45RO/CCR7/CD25/CD127/CD95/CD27 that CD4+ naive, central memory, regulatory and stem cell-like memory cells were sorted.

What was sequenced was naive CD4+ T cells from blood. The sequence came from a young man with type 1 diabetes. J is TRBJ2-3 and V is TRBV7-9, with D tentatively TRBD1 (6 bases). The CDR3 protein is CASSLQGTDTQYF. The CDR3 DNA sequence: TGTGCCAGCAGCTTACAGGGGACAGATACGCAGTATTTT.